This T cell receptor (beta chain) derives from a study of response to subunit inactivated influenza vaccine. TCRdb re-called the RT-PCR reads with MiXCR, one entry per CDR3 protein. The table lists 600,000 to 700,000 distinct CDR3 sequences, around 13% of them singletons. The material was PBMCs from blood, obtained 14 to 15 days before vaccination. The TCR was taken from a man between 50 and 59 years old who received an inactivated influenza vaccine.

DNA for the CDR3: TGTGCCAGCAGCTTACACGGGCCCCAGCGCACAGATACGCAGTATTTT. This translates into CASSLHGPQRTDTQYF. The rearrangement links TRBV7-2 to TRBJ2-3; D is unresolved. The CDR3 is 16 residues long. V lost 2 bases and J lost 1, with 13 bases in between. CDR1 SGHTA and CDR2 FQGNSA come from the germline V gene.